The entry that follows covers one T cell receptor (beta chain) sequence. PCR was performed a second time for about 7 to 12 cycles using a sample-barcoded 5' primer and a J-beta primer mix. The authors tagged each cDNA molecule using a template-switch adaptor with 12 random nucleotides. TCRdb processed the 5' RACE reads anew with MiXCR; each CDR3 protein has one entry. Of 550,000 to 700,000 distinct CDR3 sequences listed, 25% to 30% were seen once; the top ten hold approximately 17%. The record originates from a study of blood T cells in healthy people across ages. Germline loops: CDR1 LGHDT, CDR2 YNNKEL (reference sequence). CDR3 length: 13 residues.

The sequence came from a woman in her 70s in good health. This rearrangement joins TRBV3-1 to TRBJ2-5, with 7 bases aligning to TRBD2. The tail of the sequence fits TRBJ2-1 better, so the J call may be wrong. Sequencing was done on a sample of blood. This CDR3 is CASSQGQRGPQFF. The DNA for the CDR3 is TGTGCCAGCAGCCAGGGTCAGCGGGGACCGCAGTTCTTC.